A selection of T cell receptor beta chains follows, all from one sample in a study of shared clonotypes between healthy human individuals. Sequencing was performed with immunoSEQ multiplex PCR; in TCRdb, only in-frame clones are kept and a portion is missing. The sample includes around 2,000,000 clones, just under 95% seen only once; the top ten take 1.1%. Sequenced: naive CD8+ T cells sorted from blood. The receptors originated from a man younger than 30 in good health. The CDR3 runs from the conserved cysteine through the conserved F or W. The D gene is left open where the match is weak. Not every row has a clone size; where given, it reads once, few, many or a size class.

CDR3 DNA: TGTGCCAGCAGTTTAAACCCTCCAACGGGGGAGCAGTACTTC
CDR3 protein: CASSLNPPTGEQYF
clone size: .
J gene: TRBJ2-7
D gene: .
V gene: TRBV27

CDR3 DNA: TGTGCCAGCTCACCACTCCAGGGCCTTAACTATGGCTACACCTTC
CDR3 protein: CASSPLQGLNYGYTF
clone size: .
J gene: TRBJ1-2
D gene: .
V gene: TRBV18

CDR3 DNA: TGTGCCAGCAGTGAACAGGCAGCTAACTATGGCTACACCTTC
CDR3 protein: CASSEQAANYGYTF
clone size: .
J gene: TRBJ1-2
D gene: .
V gene: TRBV6-1

CDR3 DNA: TGTGCCAGCAGCCACCGGGACAGCCACGAGTACGAGCAGTACTTC
CDR3 protein: CASSHRDSHEYEQYF
clone size: .
J gene: TRBJ2-7
D gene: TRBD1
V gene: TRBV5-6

CDR3 DNA: TGCGCCAGCAGTCGGGCTAGCGAATACAATGAGCAGTTCTTC
CDR3 protein: CASSRASEYNEQFF
clone size: .
J gene: TRBJ2-1
D gene: .
V gene: TRBV10-2

CDR3 DNA: TGTGCCAGCAGTTTGCCGGGACAGGCGAACACCGGGGAGCTGTTTTTT
CDR3 protein: CASSLPGQANTGELFF
clone size: .
J gene: TRBJ2-2
D gene: TRBD1
V gene: TRBV2

CDR3 DNA: TGTGCCAGTAGTGGATATACAGAATCGAACACTGAAGCTTTCTTT
CDR3 protein: CASSGYTESNTEAFF
clone size: .
J gene: TRBJ1-1
D gene: .
V gene: TRBV19

CDR3 DNA: TGTGCCACCCGTTTCGGGACAGGGGTCGGCTACACCTTC
CDR3 protein: CATRFGTGVGYTF
clone size: .
J gene: TRBJ1-2
D gene: TRBD1
V gene: TRBV19

CDR3 DNA: TGTGCCAGCAGCTTGTTCCATGGGGCCAACGTCCTGACTTTC
CDR3 protein: CASSLFHGANVLTF
clone size: few
J gene: TRBJ2-6
D gene: .
V gene: TRBV5-6

CDR3 DNA: TGCGCCAGCAGCCAAGATGAGGGAGAGACCCAGTACTTC
CDR3 protein: CASSQDEGETQYF
clone size: once
J gene: TRBJ2-5
D gene: .
V gene: TRBV4-3

CDR3 DNA: TGCGCCAGCAGCTGGGATATAGGACAGGGCCAAGAGACCCAGTACTTC
CDR3 protein: CASSWDIGQGQETQYF
clone size: .
J gene: TRBJ2-5
D gene: TRBD1
V gene: TRBV5-1

CDR3 DNA: TGTGCCAGCAGCTTTACGGGGGGGCGGGAGACCCAGTACTTC
CDR3 protein: CASSFTGGRETQYF
clone size: .
J gene: TRBJ2-5
D gene: TRBD2
V gene: TRBV11-2

CDR3 DNA: TGCGCCAGCAGTCAACGTAAACCGGGCCACGAGGAGGAGAGAAGATGTTCAAGAAAACTGTTTTTT
CDR3 protein: CASSQRKPGHEEERRCSRKLFF
clone size: .
J gene: TRBJ1-4
D gene: .
V gene: TRBV23-1

CDR3 DNA: TGTGCCAGCAGTACCTATGACGACAATGAGCAGTTCTTC
CDR3 protein: CASSTYDDNEQFF
clone size: .
J gene: TRBJ2-1
D gene: .
V gene: TRBV6-5

CDR3 DNA: TGTGCCAGCAGCGTACACCCCTTGGGTACCGATGAGCAGTTCTTC
CDR3 protein: CASSVHPLGTDEQFF
clone size: .
J gene: TRBJ2-1
D gene: .
V gene: TRBV13

CDR3 DNA: TGTGCCAGCAGCCTGTACCTTGGCCTAGGGGTGGACGAGCAGTACTTC
CDR3 protein: CASSLYLGLGVDEQYF
clone size: once
J gene: TRBJ2-7
D gene: .
V gene: TRBV4-2

CDR3 DNA: TGTGCCAGCAGCTTAGTGGGGGCCCCGGAAGAAAAACTGTTTTTT
CDR3 protein: CASSLVGAPEEKLFF
clone size: .
J gene: TRBJ1-4
D gene: .
V gene: TRBV7-9

CDR3 DNA: TGTGCCAGCAGCTTGGACAGGGGGCCTGAAGCTTTCTTT
CDR3 protein: CASSLDRGPEAFF
clone size: once
J gene: TRBJ1-1
D gene: TRBD1
V gene: TRBV5-8

CDR3 DNA: TGTGCCAGCAGCTTATTGGTTTCTAGCGGGCAAAAGACCTACAATGAGCAGTTCTTC
CDR3 protein: CASSLLVSSGQKTYNEQFF
clone size: .
J gene: TRBJ2-1
D gene: TRBD2
V gene: TRBV7-2

CDR3 DNA: TGTGCCACTGGGATCGAGACCCAGTACTTC
CDR3 protein: CATGIETQYF
clone size: .
J gene: TRBJ2-5
D gene: .
V gene: TRBV19

CDR3 DNA: TGCGCCAGCAGCCAAGTGGGGGGCGACAATGAGCAGTTCTTC
CDR3 protein: CASSQVGGDNEQFF
clone size: .
J gene: TRBJ2-1
D gene: .
V gene: TRBV4-1

CDR3 DNA: TGTGCCAGCAGCTCTCGAGGGGCTGGAAACACCATATATTTT
CDR3 protein: CASSSRGAGNTIYF
clone size: .
J gene: TRBJ1-3
D gene: .
V gene: TRBV5-8